This TCR beta chain was captured in a study of T cells in Graves' hyperthyroidism and ophthalmopathy (dated by TCRdb to between 2019 and 2020). Study-level background: Peripheral blood samples were taken at initial diagnosis, before any treatment was given. After sampling, hyperthyroidism patients received methimazole starting at 30 mg daily, and ophthalmopathy patients received high-dose intravenous methylprednisolone. Prospective prediction of ophthalmopathy was tested in an independent validation cohort consisting of roughly 19 hyperthyroidism patients and about 17 patients who later progressed to ophthalmopathy. For training and testing, the approximately 92 patients in the discovery cohort were randomly divided in a 7:3 ratio. The paper describes TCR Vbeta CDR3 sequencing of about 140 peripheral blood samples, made up of some 40 ophthalmopathy patients, roughly 80 hyperthyroidism patients and 17 progressor patients. In addition, the study compared T-cell repertoires in thyroid tissue and in blood from a handful of Graves' hyperthyroidism patients. A discovery cohort of about a hundred patients, roughly 45 with Graves' ophthalmopathy and about 60 with stable Graves' hyperthyroidism, was used to find distinguishing TCR V-J signatures. Broad study findings and their caveats: In validation, progression to ophthalmopathy was predicted by the model with 70.59% sensitivity and under 85% specificity, a median of roughly six months before onset. Ophthalmopathy was separated from stable hyperthyroidism by a 13 V-J signature model, with around 90% sensitivity and roughly 84% specificity obtained in cross-validation and 80%/75% obtained in testing. Most expanded thyroid clonotypes (frequency above 0.001) were also detected in blood, suggesting blood repertoires may reflect thyroid immune responses. Sample size was not statistically predetermined, and blinding of investigators to group allocation was not performed.

Comments on this clonotype: No antigen is known for it. No base qualities exist here, and no much larger clone lies one base off it.

From the germline V gene, CDR1 is SNHLY and CDR2 is FYNNEI. Its CDR3 holds 14 amino acids, cysteine through phenylalanine. The only DNA kept is the CDR3, 42 bases in frame from the first base. In the ophthalmopathy patients, disease was moderately to severely active, with a Clinical Activity Score of 3 or more, a NOSPECS grade of 4 or more, and a duration of less than 3 months. Any patient with an uncontrolled infection, another autoimmune disease, pregnancy or lactation was excluded. Clinical symptoms, serum thyroxine and TRAb, thyroid ultrasound, and orbital computed tomography formed the basis for the diagnoses. Ficoll-Paque density gradient centrifugation was used to isolate PBMCs from approximately 10 ml of fresh peripheral blood. Trizol reagent was used to extract total RNA, and RNA quality was then checked on an Agilent 2100 Bioanalyzer. The TCR beta CDR3 regions were amplified from RNA transcripts. The first round of RT-PCR for the TCR CDR3 was performed with the HTBI primer set and the Qiagen OneStep RT-PCR kit. Libraries were constructed in a second round of multiplex PCR, after which size selection and purification were performed. Paired-end sequencing of the libraries was performed with 100 bp reads on an Illumina HiSeq2000. In the original analysis: SOAPnuke was used to process the raw data, with reads discarded if the reads contained adapters or uncalled bases, had a mean Phred below 15, or lacked an exact constant-primer or identifier match. COPE v1.2.5 was used to merge the high-quality paired reads, and each unique nucleotide sequence was defined as a clonotype. MiTCR v1.1 was used to align clonotypes to the IMGT TRBV, TRBD and TRBJ reference segments. Only V-J combinations with frequency above 0.0001, covering approximately 99% of repertoires, were analysed. A TCS score was defined as the ratio between F50 (clonal expansion) and ExV (chaos), using BLOSUM62-based TCRdist between CDR3 peptides within each V-J. Welch's t-statistics and random forest reduced 514 V-J features to 13, which were used in a naive Bayes classifier (R e1071). In TCRdb, the public reads were trimmed at Q25 with fastp and aligned with MiXCR, with productive beta chains retained. Merged by CDR3 protein, the rows form single entries marked with the most common genes and DNA. TCRdb's processing, not the authors', yielded these V and J calls. The sample data list 500,000 or so distinct CDR3 sequences, and roughly a sixth of these were observed just once. The ten largest clonotypes hold about 16% of the sample.

Recombination joined TRBV2 with TRBJ1-6, with the D gene call left open. This clonotype was obtained from a woman in her late teens or twenties with Graves' ophthalmopathy. Material for sequencing was blood. The CDR3 reads as follows: CVSRPEGLNSPLHF. The DNA sequence is TGTGTTAGCCGGCCGGAAGGCCTTAATTCACCCCTCCACTTT.